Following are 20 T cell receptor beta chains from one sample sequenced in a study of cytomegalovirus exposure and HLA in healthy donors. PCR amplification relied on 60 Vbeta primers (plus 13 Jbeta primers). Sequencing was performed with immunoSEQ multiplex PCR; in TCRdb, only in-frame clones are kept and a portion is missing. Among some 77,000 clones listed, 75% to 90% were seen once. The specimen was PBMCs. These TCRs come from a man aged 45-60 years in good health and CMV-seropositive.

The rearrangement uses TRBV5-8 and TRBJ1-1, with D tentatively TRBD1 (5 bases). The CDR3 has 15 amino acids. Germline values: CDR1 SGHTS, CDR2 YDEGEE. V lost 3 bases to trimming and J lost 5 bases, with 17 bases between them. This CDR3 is CASSWTRRGGTEAFF. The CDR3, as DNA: TGTGCCAGCAGCTGGACCCGAAGGGGAGGGACTGAAGCTTTCTTT.

CDR3 DNA sequence: TGTGCCAGCAAAATTGAGGGTGACGAGACCCAGTACTTC. Translated, it gives CASKIEGDETQYF. The V call is TRBV2, the J call TRBJ2-5; D is perhaps TRBD2 (5 bases). Looked up from germline, CDR1 is SNHLY and CDR2 is FYNNEI. This CDR3 spans 13 amino acids. Trimming shortened V by 7 bases and J by 5 bases, and 14 bases separated the two germline ends.

Written as DNA, the CDR3 is TGTGCCAGCGGGGGACTAGCGGGAACCTACGAGCAGTACTTC. It yields the protein CASGGLAGTYEQYF. The chain employs TRBV27 and TRBJ2-7, with TRBD2 identical over 13 bases. The CDR3 has 14 residues. Germline V lookup: CDR1 MNHEY, CDR2 SMNVEV (reference sequence). Trimming took 8 bases from V and 2 from J; bases not matched to a gene: 3.

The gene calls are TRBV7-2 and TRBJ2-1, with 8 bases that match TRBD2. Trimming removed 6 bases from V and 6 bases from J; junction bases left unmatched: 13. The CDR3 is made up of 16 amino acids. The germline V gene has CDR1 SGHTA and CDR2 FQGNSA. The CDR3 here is CASRPPGGVALNEQFF. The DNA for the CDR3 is TGTGCCAGCAGACCGCCGGGAGGGGTCGCCCTCAATGAGCAGTTCTTC.

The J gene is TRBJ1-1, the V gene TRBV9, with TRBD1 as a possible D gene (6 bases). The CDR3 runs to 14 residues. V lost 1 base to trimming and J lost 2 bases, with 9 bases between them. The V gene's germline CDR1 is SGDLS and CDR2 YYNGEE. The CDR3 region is CASSVTGQNTEAFF. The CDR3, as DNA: TGTGCCAGCAGCGTAACAGGGCAAAACACTGAAGCTTTCTTT.

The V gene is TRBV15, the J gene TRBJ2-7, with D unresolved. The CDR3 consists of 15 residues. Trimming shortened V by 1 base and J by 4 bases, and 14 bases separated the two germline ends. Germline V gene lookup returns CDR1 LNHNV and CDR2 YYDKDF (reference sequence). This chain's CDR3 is CATSRATLGDYEQYF. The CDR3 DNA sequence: TGTGCCACCAGCAGAGCTACCCTCGGAGATTACGAGCAGTACTTC.

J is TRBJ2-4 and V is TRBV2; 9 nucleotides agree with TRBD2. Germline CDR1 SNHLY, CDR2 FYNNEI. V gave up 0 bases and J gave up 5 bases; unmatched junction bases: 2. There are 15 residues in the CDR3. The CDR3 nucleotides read TGTGCCAGCAGTGAAGCGTTAGCGGGAGAAAACATTCAGTACTTC. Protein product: CASSEALAGENIQYF.

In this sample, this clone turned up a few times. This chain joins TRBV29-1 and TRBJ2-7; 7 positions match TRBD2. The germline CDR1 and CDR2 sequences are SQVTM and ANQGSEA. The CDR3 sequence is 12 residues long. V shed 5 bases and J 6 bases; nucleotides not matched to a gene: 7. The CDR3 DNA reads TGCAGCGTTAAAGGGGAGGGACGCGAGCAGTACTTC. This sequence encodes CSVKGEGREQYF.

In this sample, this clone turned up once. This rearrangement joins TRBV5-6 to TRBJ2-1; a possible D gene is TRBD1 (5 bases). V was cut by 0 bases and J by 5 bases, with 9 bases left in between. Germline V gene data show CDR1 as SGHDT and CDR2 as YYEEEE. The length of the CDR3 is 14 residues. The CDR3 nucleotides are TGTGCCAGCAGCTTGGTACAGGCGGACAATGAGCAGTTCTTC. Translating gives CASSLVQADNEQFF.

As DNA, the CDR3 is TGCGCCAGCAGCTTCGACACGAGCTCCTACGAGCAGTACTTC. This sequence encodes CASSFDTSSYEQYF. The rearrangement joins TRBV5-1 to TRBJ2-7; no definite D call. The germline V gene has CDR1 SGHRS and CDR2 YFSETQ. The CDR3 sequence is 14 residues long. Trimming pared 2 bases from V and 0 bases from J, leaving 9 bases between.

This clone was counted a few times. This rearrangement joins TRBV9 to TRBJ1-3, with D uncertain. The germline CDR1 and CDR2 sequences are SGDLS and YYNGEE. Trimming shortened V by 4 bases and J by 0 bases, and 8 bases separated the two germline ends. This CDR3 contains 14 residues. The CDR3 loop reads CASSSVHSGNTIYF. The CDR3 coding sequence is TGTGCCAGCAGCAGCGTCCACTCTGGAAACACCATATATTTT. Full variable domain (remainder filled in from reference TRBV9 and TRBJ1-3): DSGVTQTPKHLITATGQRVTLRCSPRSGDLSVYWYQQSLDQGLQFLIQYYNGEERAKGNILERFSAQQFPDLHSELNLSSLELGDSALYFCASSSVHSGNTIYFGEGSWLTVV.

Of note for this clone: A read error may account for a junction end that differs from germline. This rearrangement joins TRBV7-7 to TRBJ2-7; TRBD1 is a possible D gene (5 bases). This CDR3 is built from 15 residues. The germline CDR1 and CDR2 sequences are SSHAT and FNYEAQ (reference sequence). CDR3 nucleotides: TGTGCTAGCAGCCCACTGCAGGGTAACTCCTACGAGCAGTACTTC. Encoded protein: CASSPLQGNSYEQYF.

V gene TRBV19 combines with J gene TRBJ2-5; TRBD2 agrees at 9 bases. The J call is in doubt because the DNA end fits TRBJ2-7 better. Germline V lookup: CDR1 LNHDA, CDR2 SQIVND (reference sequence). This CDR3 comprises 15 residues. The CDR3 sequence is CASSQGLAGPYEQYF. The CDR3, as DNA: TGTGCCAGTAGTCAAGGGCTAGCGGGACCCTACGAGCAGTACTTC.

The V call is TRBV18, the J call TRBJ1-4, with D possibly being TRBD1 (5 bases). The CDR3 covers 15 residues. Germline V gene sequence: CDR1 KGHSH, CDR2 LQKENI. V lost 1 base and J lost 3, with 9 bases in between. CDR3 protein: CASSPRAGPNEKLFF. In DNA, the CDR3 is TGTGCCAGCTCACCACGGGCAGGGCCTAATGAAAAACTGTTTTTT.

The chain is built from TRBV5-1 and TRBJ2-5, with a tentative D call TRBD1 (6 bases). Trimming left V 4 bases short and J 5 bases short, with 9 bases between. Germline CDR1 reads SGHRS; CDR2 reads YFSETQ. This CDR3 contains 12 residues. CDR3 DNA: TGCGCCAGCAGCAAGGACAGTGAGACCCAGTACTTC. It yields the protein CASSKDSETQYF.

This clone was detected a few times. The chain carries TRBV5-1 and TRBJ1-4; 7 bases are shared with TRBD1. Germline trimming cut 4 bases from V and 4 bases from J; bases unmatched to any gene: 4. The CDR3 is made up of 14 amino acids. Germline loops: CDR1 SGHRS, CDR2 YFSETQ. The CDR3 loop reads CASSRGPVNEKLFF. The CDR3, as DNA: TGCGCCAGCAGCAGGGGGCCTGTTAATGAAAAACTGTTTTTT. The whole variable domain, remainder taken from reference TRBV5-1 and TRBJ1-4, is KAGVTQTPRYLIKTRGQQVTLSCSPISGHRSVSWYQQTPGQGLQFLFEYFSETQRNKGNFPGRFSGRQFSNSRSEMNVSTLELGDSALYLCASSRGPVNEKLFFGSGTQLSVL.

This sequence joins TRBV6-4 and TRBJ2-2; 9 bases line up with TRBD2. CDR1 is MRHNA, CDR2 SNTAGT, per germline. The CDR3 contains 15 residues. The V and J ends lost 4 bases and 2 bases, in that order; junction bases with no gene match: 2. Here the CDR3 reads CASSATSGNTGELFF. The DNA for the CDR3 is TGTGCCAGCAGTGCGACTAGCGGAAACACCGGGGAGCTGTTTTTT.

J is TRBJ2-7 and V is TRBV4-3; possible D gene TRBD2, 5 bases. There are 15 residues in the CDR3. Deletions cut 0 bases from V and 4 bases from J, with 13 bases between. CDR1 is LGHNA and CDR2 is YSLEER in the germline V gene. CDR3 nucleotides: TGCGCCAGCAGCCAAGAGAGGGCGCGGAGGTACGAGCAGTACTTC. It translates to CASSQERARRYEQYF.

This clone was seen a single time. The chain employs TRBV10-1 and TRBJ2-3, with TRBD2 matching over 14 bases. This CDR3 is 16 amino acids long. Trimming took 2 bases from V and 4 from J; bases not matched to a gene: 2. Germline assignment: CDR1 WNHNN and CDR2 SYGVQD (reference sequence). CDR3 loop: CASSEGTSGSPDTQYF. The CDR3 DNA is TGCGCCAGCAGTGAGGGGACTAGCGGGAGCCCAGATACGCAGTATTTT.

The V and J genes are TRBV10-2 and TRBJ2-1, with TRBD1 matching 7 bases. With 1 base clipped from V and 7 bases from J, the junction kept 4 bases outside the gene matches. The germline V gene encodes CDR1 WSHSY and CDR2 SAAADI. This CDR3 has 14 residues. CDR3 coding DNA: TGCGCCAGCAGTGAGTGGCAGGGGGAGAATGAGCAGTTCTTC. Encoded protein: CASSEWQGENEQFF.